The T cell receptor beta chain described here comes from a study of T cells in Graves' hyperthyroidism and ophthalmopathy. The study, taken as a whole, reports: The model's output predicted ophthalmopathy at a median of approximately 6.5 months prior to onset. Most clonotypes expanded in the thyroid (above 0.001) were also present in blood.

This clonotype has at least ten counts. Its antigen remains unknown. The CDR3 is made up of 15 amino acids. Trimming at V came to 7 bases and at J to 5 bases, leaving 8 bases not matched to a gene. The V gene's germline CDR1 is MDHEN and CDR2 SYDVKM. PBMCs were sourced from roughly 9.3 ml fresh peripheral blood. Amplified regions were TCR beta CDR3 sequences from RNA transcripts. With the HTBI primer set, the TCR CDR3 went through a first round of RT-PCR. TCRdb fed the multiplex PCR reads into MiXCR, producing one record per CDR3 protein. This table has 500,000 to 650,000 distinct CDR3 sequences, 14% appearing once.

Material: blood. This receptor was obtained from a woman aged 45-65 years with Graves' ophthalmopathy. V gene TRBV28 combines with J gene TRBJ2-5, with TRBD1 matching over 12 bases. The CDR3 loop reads CASTPGQGASETQYF. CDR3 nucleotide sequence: TGTGCCAGCACACCGGGACAGGGGGCGAGTGAGACCCAGTACTTC. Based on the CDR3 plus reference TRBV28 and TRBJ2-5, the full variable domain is DVKVTQSSRYLVKRTGEKVFLECVQDMDHENMFWYRQDPGLGLRLIYFSYDVKMKEKGDIPEGYSVSREKKERFSLILESASTNQTSMYLCASTPGQGASETQYFGPGTRLLVL.